Listed here are 10 T cell receptor beta chains from one sample, sequenced in a study of response to subunit inactivated influenza vaccine. TCRdb reprocessed the RT-PCR reads via MiXCR and lists one record per CDR3 protein. Of 500,000 to 600,000 distinct CDR3 sequences detected, around 15% appear once; the ten largest clones hold 11%. The input for sequencing was PBMCs from blood, taken approximately 13 days after vaccination. All receptors derive from a man aged 45-60 years who received an inactivated influenza vaccine.

This clonotype was detected a few times. The rearrangement links TRBV29-1 to TRBJ2-7; no clear D gene. V shed 3 bases and J shed 0 bases, with 9 bases lying between them. There are 13 residues in the CDR3. CDR1 is SQVTM, CDR2 ANQGSEA, per germline. The CDR3 DNA reads TGCAGCGTTGAGTGTCCAGACTCCTACGAGCAGTACTTC. Protein sequence: CSVECPDSYEQYF.

This clonotype occurred a few times. V gene TRBV7-2 combines with J gene TRBJ2-3; tentatively, D is TRBD1 (5 bases). Trimming cost V 0 bases and J 0 bases, with 10 bases left between them. The CDR3 runs 16 residues. Per the germline V gene, CDR1 is SGHTA and CDR2 is FQGNSA. The CDR3 DNA is TGTGCCAGCAGCTTAGCAGACAGCACTAGCACAGATACGCAGTATTTT. Translated: CASSLADSTSTDTQYF. Based on the CDR3 plus reference TRBV7-2 and TRBJ2-3, the full variable domain is GAGVSQSPSNKVTEKGKDVELRCDPISGHTALYWYRQSLGQGLEFLIYFQGNSAPDKSGLPSDRFSAERTGGSVSTLTIQRTQQEDSAVYLCASSLADSTSTDTQYFGPGTRLTVL.

The chain couples TRBV10-3 to TRBJ1-6, with a tentative D call TRBD1 (5 bases). Germline V gene lookup returns CDR1 ENHRY and CDR2 SYGVKD. The ends were cut back, 2 bases at V and 7 bases at J, with 9 bases in the middle. This CDR3 is 14 amino acids long. CDR3 coding DNA: TGTGCCATCAGTGAGAGCAGGGACAATTCACCCCTCCACTTT. Protein: CAISESRDNSPLHF.

The V and J genes are TRBV2 and TRBJ1-2; 8 positions match TRBD1. Germline values: CDR1 SNHLY, CDR2 FYNNEI. The CDR3 contains 15 residues. V was pared by 2 bases and J by 4 bases, with 6 bases of the junction left unmatched. In nucleotides, the CDR3 is TGTGCCAGCAGTGAATCGGGACAGGATCTCTATGGCTACACCTTC. It codes for CASSESGQDLYGYTF.

V is TRBV6-5 and J is TRBJ1-1, with a tentative D call TRBD1 (6 bases). This CDR3 has 16 amino acids. V lost 0 bases and J lost 5, with 16 bases in between. CDR1 MNHEY and CDR2 SVGAGI come from the germline V gene. This CDR3 is CASSYSQHRVKTEAFF. The CDR3 region has the DNA TGTGCCAGCAGTTACTCGCAGCACAGGGTAAAGACTGAAGCTTTCTTT.

There are a few counts of this clonotype. V gene TRBV7-2 combines with J gene TRBJ2-7; 8 nucleotides match TRBD2. The CDR3 has 14 residues. CDR1 and CDR2 from the germline V gene are SGHTA and FQGNSA. Losses at the gene ends were 3 bases for V and 4 bases for J; bases not matched to a gene: 5. CDR3 protein: CASSFSGSAYEQYF. For the CDR3, the DNA is TGTGCCAGCAGCTTCAGCGGGAGTGCTTACGAGCAGTACTTC.

This clonotype has more than one count but fewer than ten. J is TRBJ1-3 and V is TRBV7-9; D is undetermined. The CDR3 loop spans 13 amino acids. Trimming cost V 1 base and J 3 bases, with 4 bases left between them. CDR1 and CDR2 from the germline V gene are SEHNR and FQNEAQ (reference sequence). The CDR3: CASSLVDGNTIYF. CDR3 coding DNA: TGTGCCAGCAGCTTAGTAGATGGAAACACCATATATTTT.

V usage is TRBV27 and J usage is TRBJ2-7, with no clear D. The germline V gene encodes CDR1 MNHEY and CDR2 SMNVEV (reference sequence). V was shortened by 5 bases and J by 3 bases, with 14 bases between the two germline ends. The CDR3 has 14 residues. This CDR3 is CASSPLGRLYEQYF. CDR3 nucleotide sequence: TGTGCCAGCAGTCCCCTCGGACGGCTCTACGAGCAGTACTTC.

This clonotype was seen a handful of times. The chain uses TRBV5-4 and TRBJ2-3; D may match TRBD1 or TRBD2 (5 bases each). This CDR3 region has 17 residues. The ends were cut back, 4 bases at V and 2 bases at J, with 20 bases in the middle. The germline CDR1 and CDR2 sequences are SGHNT and YYREEE (reference sequence). The CDR3 DNA sequence: TGTGCCAGCAGCAACGCCGGGGCAGCGGCACACACAGATACGCAGTATTTT. It encodes CASSNAGAAAHTDTQYF. The full variable domain, completed using reference TRBV5-4 and TRBJ2-3, is ETGVTQSPTHLIKTRGQQVTLRCSSQSGHNTVSWYQQALGQGPQFIFQYYREEENGRGNFPPRFSGLQFPNYSSELNVNALELDDSALYLCASSNAGAAAHTDTQYFGPGTRLTVL.

This clonotype has only a few counts. The chain joins TRBV29-1 to TRBJ1-5; the match to TRBD1 covers 9 bases. The CDR3 totals 14 residues. Unmatched junction bases numbered 7, after V lost 4 bases and J lost 6 bases. From germline, CDR1 is SQVTM and CDR2 ANQGSEA. The CDR3 protein is CSVAQGAGAQPQHF. The CDR3 DNA reads TGCAGCGTTGCACAGGGGGCGGGAGCTCAGCCCCAGCATTTT.